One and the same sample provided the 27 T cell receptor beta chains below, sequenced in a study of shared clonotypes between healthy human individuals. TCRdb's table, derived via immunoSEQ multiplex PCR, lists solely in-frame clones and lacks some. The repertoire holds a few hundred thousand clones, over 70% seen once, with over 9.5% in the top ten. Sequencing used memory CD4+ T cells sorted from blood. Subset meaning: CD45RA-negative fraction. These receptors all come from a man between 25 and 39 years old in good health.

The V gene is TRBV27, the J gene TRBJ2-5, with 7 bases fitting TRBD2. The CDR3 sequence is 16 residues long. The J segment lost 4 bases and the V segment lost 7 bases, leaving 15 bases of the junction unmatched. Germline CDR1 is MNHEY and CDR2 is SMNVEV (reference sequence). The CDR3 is CASTKTSRRPRETQYF. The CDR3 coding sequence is TGTGCCAGCACTAAGACTAGCCGGCGCCCAAGAGAGACCCAGTACTTC.

This CDR3 reads CASSMLGVGQGSYEQYF. Here the CDR3 DNA reads TGTGCCAGCAGCATGTTGGGTGTGGGACAGGGCTCCTACGAGCAGTACTTC. The chain recombines TRBV28 with TRBJ2-7, with 9 nucleotides matching TRBD1. This CDR3 is built from 17 residues. J was trimmed by 0 bases and V by 6 bases; bases with no gene match: 12. CDR1 MDHEN and CDR2 SYDVKM come from the germline V gene.

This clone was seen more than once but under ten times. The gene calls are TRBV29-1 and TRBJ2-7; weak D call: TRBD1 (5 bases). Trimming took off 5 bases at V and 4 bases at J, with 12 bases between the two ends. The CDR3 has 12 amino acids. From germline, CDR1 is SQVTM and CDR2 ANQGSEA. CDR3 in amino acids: CSVSRDGYEQYF. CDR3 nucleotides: TGCAGCGTTAGCAGGGATGGGTACGAGCAGTACTTC.

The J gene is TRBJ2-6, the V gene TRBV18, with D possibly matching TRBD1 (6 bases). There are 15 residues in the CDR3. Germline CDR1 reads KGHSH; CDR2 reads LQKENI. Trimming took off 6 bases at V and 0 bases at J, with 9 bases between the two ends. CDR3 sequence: CASSLRGSGANVLTF. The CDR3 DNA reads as TGTGCCAGCTCTCTCAGGGGCTCTGGGGCCAACGTCCTGACTTTC.

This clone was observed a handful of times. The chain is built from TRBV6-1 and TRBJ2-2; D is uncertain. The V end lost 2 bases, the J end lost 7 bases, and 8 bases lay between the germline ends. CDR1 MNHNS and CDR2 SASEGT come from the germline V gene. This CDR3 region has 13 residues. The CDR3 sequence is CASSEHLDGELFF. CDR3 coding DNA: TGTGCCAGCAGTGAACACCTTGACGGGGAGCTGTTTTTT.

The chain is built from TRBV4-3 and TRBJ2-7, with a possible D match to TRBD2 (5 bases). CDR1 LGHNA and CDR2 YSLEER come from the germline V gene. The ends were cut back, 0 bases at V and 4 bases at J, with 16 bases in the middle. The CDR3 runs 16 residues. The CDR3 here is CASSQDPLTGLYEQYF. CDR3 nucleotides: TGCGCCAGCAGCCAAGATCCTTTAACGGGATTGTACGAGCAGTACTTC.

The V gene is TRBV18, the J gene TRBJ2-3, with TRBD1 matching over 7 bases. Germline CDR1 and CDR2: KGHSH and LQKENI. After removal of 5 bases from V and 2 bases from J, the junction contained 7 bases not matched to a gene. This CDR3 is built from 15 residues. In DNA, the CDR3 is TGTGCCAGCTCAGAGAGGGGGCGCAACACAGATACGCAGTATTTT. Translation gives CASSERGRNTDTQYF.

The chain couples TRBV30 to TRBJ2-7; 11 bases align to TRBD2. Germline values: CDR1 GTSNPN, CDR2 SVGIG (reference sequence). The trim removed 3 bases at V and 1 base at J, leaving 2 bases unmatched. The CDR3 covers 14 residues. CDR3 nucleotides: TGTGCCTGGAGACTAGCGGGAGCGTCCTACGAGCAGTACTTC. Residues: CAWRLAGASYEQYF.

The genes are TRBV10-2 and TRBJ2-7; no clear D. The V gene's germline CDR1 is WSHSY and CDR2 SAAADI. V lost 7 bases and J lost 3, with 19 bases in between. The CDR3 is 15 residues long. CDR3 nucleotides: TGCGCCAGCACCCCACCCGGACCCCTCAGCTACGAGCAGTACTTC. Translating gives CASTPPGPLSYEQYF.

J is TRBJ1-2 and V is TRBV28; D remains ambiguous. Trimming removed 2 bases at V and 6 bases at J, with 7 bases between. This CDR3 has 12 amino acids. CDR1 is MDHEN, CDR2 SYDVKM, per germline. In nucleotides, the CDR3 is TGTGCCAGCAGTTTACGGGGAGATGGCTACACCTTC. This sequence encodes CASSLRGDGYTF.

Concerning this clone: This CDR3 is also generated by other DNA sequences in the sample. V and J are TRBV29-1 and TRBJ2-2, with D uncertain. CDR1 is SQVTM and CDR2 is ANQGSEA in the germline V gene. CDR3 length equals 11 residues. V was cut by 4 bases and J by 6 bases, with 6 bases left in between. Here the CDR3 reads CSVGGPGELFF. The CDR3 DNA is TGCAGCGTTGGAGGACCCGGGGAGCTGTTTTTT.

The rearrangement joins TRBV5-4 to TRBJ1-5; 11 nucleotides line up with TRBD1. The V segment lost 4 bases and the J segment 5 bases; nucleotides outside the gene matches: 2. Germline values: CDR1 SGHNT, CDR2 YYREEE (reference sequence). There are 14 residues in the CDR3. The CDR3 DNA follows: TGTGCCAGCAGCCGGGACAGGGGGGATCAGCCCCAGCATTTT. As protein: CASSRDRGDQPQHF.

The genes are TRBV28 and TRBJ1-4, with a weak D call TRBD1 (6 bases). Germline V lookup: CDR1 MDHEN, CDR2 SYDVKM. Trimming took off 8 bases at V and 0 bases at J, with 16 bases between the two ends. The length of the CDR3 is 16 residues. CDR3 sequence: CASQPLGGTTNEKLFF. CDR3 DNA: TGTGCCAGCCAACCTTTGGGGGGCACAACTAATGAAAAACTGTTTTTT.

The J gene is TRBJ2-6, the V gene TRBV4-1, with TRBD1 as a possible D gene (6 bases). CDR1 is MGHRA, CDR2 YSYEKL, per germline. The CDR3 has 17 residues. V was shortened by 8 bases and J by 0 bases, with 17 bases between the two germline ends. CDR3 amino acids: CASEGDGFLSGANVLTF. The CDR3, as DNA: TGCGCCAGCGAGGGGGACGGATTCCTCTCTGGGGCCAACGTCCTGACTTTC.

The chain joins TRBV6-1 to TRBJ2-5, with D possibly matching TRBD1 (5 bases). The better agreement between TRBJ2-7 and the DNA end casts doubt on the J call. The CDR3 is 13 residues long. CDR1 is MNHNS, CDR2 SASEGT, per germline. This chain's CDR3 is CASSERQTYEQYF. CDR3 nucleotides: TGTGCCAGCAGTGAAAGACAGACCTACGAGCAGTACTTC.

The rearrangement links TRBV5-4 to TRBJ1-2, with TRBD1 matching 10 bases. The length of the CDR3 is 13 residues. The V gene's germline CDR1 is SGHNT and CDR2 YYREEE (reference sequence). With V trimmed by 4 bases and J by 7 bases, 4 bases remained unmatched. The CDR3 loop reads CASSPDRGIGYTF. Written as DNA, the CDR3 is TGTGCCAGCAGCCCGGACAGGGGGATTGGCTACACCTTC.

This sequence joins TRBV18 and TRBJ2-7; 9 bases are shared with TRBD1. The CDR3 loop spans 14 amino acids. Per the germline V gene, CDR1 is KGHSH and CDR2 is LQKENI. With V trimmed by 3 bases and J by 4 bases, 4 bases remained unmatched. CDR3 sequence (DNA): TGTGCCAGCTCACCCGCCGGGACAGGGTACGAGCAGTACTTC. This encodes CASSPAGTGYEQYF.

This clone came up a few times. CDR3 region: CAISGVEGRAGTNEQYF. The CDR3 bases are TGTGCCATCAGTGGGGTCGAAGGACGGGCAGGGACGAACGAGCAGTACTTC. The V call is TRBV10-3, the J call TRBJ2-7; perhaps D is TRBD1 or TRBD2 (5 bases each). The CDR3 extends over 17 amino acids. Per germline, CDR1 ENHRY and CDR2 SYGVKD. V lost 4 bases, J lost 5 bases, and 24 bases lay in between.

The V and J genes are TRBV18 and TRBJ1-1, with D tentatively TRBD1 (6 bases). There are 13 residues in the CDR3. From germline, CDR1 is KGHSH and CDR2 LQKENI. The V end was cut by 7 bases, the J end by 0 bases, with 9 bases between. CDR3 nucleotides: TGTGCCAGCTTACAGGGTGTGAACACTGAAGCTTTCTTT. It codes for CASLQGVNTEAFF.

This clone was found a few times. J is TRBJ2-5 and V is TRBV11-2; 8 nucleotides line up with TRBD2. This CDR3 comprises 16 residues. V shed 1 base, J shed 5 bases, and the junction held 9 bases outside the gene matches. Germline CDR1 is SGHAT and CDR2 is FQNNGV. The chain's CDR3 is CASSLASGSSGETQYF. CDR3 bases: TGTGCCAGCAGCTTAGCCAGCGGGAGTTCCGGGGAGACCCAGTACTTC.

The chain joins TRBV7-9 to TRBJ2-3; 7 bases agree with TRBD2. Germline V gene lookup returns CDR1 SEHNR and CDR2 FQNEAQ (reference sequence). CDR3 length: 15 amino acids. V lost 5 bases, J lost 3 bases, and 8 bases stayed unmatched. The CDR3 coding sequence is TGTGCCAGCAGCCCAGGTGGGCGGGAGACAGATACGCAGTATTTT. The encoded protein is CASSPGGRETDTQYF.

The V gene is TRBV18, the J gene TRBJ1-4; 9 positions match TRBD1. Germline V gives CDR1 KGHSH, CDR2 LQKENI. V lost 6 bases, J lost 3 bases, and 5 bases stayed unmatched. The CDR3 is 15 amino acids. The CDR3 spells CASSRTGVPNEKLFF. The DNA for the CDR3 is TGTGCCAGCTCTCGGACAGGGGTTCCTAATGAAAAACTGTTTTTT. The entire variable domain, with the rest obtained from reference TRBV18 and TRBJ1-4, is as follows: NAGVMQNPRHLVRRRGQEARLRCSPMKGHSHVYWYRQLPEEGLKFMVYLQKENIIDESGMPKERFSAEFPKEGPSILRIQQVVRGDSAAYFCASSRTGVPNEKLFFGSGTQLSVL.

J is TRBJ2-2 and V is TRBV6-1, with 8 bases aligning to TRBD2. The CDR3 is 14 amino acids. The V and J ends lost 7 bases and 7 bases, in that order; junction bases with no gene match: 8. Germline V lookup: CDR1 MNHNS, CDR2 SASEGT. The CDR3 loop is CASKTSGSSGELFF. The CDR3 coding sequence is TGTGCCAGCAAGACGAGCGGGAGTAGCGGGGAGCTGTTTTTT.

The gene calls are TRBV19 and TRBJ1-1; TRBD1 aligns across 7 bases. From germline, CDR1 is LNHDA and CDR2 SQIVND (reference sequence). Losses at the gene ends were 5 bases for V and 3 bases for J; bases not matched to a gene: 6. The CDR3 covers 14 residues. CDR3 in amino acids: CASSRPGGHTEAFF. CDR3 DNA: TGTGCCAGTAGTCGACCAGGGGGACACACTGAAGCTTTCTTT. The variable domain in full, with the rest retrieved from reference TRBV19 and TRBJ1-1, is DGGITQSPKYLFRKEGQNVTLSCEQNLNHDAMYWYRQDPGQGLRLIYYSQIVNDFQKGDIAEGYSVSREKKESFPLTVTSAQKNPTAFYLCASSRPGGHTEAFFGQGTRLTVV.

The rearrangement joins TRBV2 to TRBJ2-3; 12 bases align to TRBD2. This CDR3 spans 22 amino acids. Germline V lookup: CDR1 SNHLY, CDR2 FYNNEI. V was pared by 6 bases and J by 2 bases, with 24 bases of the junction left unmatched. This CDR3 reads CASRAPLGQRDASGRATDTQYF. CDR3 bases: TGTGCCAGCAGGGCCCCCTTGGGACAGAGAGATGCTAGCGGGAGGGCCACAGATACGCAGTATTTT. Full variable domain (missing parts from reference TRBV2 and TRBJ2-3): EPEVTQTPSHQVTQMGQEVILRCVPISNHLYFYWYRQILGQKVEFLVSFYNNEISEKSEIFDDQFSVERPDGSNFTLKIRSTKLEDSAMYFCASRAPLGQRDASGRATDTQYFGPGTRLTVL.

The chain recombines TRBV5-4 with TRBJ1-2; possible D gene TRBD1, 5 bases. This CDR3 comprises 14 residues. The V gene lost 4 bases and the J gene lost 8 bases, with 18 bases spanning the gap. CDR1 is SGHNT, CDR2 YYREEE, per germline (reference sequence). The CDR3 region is CASSPPQVGGGYTF. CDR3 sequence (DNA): TGTGCCAGCAGCCCGCCACAAGTCGGGGGAGGCTACACCTTC.

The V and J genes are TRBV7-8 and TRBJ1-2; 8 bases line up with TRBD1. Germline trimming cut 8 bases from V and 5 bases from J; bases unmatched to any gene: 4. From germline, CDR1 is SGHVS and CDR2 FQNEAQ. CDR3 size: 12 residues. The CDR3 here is CASGGTGYGYTF. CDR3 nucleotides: TGTGCCAGCGGGGGGACAGGATATGGCTACACCTTC.